Presented here are 24 T cell receptor beta chains from one specimen sequenced in a study of beta chain features in type 1 diabetes. Expressed TCRB transcripts were sequenced because the isolated RNA had all been reverse transcribed beforehand. Some clones are missing from TCRdb's copy, which holds only in-frame ones; the method was immunoSEQ multiplex PCR. This sample carries fewer than 300,000 clones, approximately 11% of them seen once, and the ten largest clones take 0.017%. Study-wide results and limits: Type 1 diabetes patients showed a moderate but significant shortening of TCRB CDR3s in all four CD4+ subsets.

Antigens for these TCRs are unknown. What was sequenced was naive CD4+ T cells from blood. The receptors shown here come from a man between 25 and 39 years old with type 1 diabetes.

Written as DNA, the CDR3 is TGTGCCAGCAGTACCGGGACAGCTTACTATGGCTACACCTTC. Protein: CASSTGTAYYGYTF. V usage is TRBV6-5 and J usage is TRBJ1-2; the match to TRBD1 covers 7 bases. The germline V gene encodes CDR1 MNHEY and CDR2 SVGAGI. After removal of 5 bases from V and 3 bases from J, the junction contained 6 bases not matched to a gene. The CDR3 is 14 amino acids.

The table lists this clone with a few counts. The chain employs TRBV5-1 and TRBJ2-3; D perhaps matches TRBD2 (6 bases). V was pared by 4 bases and J by 5 bases, with 8 bases between. The CDR3 has 12 amino acids. CDR1 SGHRS and CDR2 YFSETQ come from the germline V gene. CDR3 region: CASSVGGDTQYF. The CDR3 coding sequence is TGCGCCAGCAGCGTGGGAGGAGATACGCAGTATTTT.

The gene calls are TRBV7-3 and TRBJ2-1, with TRBD1 as a possible D gene (5 bases). The CDR3 is 13 amino acids. Germline V gene sequence: CDR1 SGHTA, CDR2 FQGTGA. V lost 5 bases to trimming and J lost 0 bases, with 5 bases between them. The CDR3, as DNA: TGTGCCAGCAGCCAGGGCTCCTACAATGAGCAGTTCTTC. Amino acid sequence: CASSQGSYNEQFF.

This clone was seen a few times. V is TRBV7-3 and J is TRBJ2-3; D remains unclear. Germline V gives CDR1 SGHTA, CDR2 FQGTGA. CDR3 size: 13 residues. The germline V and J ends were trimmed by 4 bases and 2 bases, with 7 bases remaining between them. DNA of the CDR3: TGTGCCAGCAGCTCCTTGTACACAGATACGCAGTATTTT. Protein: CASSSLYTDTQYF.

CDR3 in amino acids: CASSGQGGYGYTF. The CDR3 nucleotides are TGTGCCAGCAGCGGACAGGGAGGATATGGCTACACCTTC. This chain connects TRBV27 to TRBJ1-2, with 8 bases aligning to TRBD1. The ends lost 6 bases at V and 5 bases at J; junction bases unmatched: 5. The CDR3 is made up of 13 amino acids. CDR1 and CDR2 (germline): MNHEY, SMNVEV (reference sequence).

This clone was found a few times. The chain recombines TRBV5-1 with TRBJ1-1, with a possible D match to TRBD1 (5 bases). V was pared by 0 bases and J by 0 bases, with 12 bases between. Germline values: CDR1 SGHRS, CDR2 YFSETQ. The CDR3 has 16 amino acids. DNA of the CDR3: TGCGCCAGCAGCTTGGAGGGCGCGGGACTGAACACTGAAGCTTTCTTT. This sequence encodes CASSLEGAGLNTEAFF.

The chain combines TRBV5-1 with TRBJ2-3; tentative D call: TRBD1 (5 bases). CDR3 length: 15 amino acids. The germline V gene has CDR1 SGHRS and CDR2 YFSETQ. Between the trimmed V and J ends, which lost 0 bases and 5 bases, there was a span of 13 bases. CDR3 residues: CASSLAGARGDTQYF. The CDR3 region has the DNA TGCGCCAGCAGCTTGGCTGGGGCACGAGGAGATACGCAGTATTTT. The full variable domain, completed using reference TRBV5-1 and TRBJ2-3, is KAGVTQTPRYLIKTRGQQVTLSCSPISGHRSVSWYQQTPGQGLQFLFEYFSETQRNKGNFPGRFSGRQFSNSRSEMNVSTLELGDSALYLCASSLAGARGDTQYFGPGTRLTVL.

The sample holds a few counts of this clone. The V gene is TRBV27, the J gene TRBJ1-2; D remains ambiguous. Germline V gene data show CDR1 as MNHEY and CDR2 as SMNVEV (reference sequence). V shed 4 bases and J shed 8 bases, with 14 bases lying between them. This CDR3 comprises 13 residues. The CDR3 reads CASSSALSEGYTF. In DNA form, the CDR3 reads TGTGCCAGCAGTTCCGCCCTTTCTGAGGGCTACACCTTC.

V usage is TRBV12-5 and J usage is TRBJ2-7; tentatively, D is TRBD1 (6 bases). This CDR3 comprises 13 residues. V was trimmed by 1 base and J by 4 bases, leaving 8 bases between them. Per germline, CDR1 LGHNT and CDR2 FRNRAP. The CDR3 DNA follows: TGTGCTAGTGGTTTGGATACAGGGTACGAGCAGTACTTC. It specifies CASGLDTGYEQYF.

The rearrangement links TRBV28 to TRBJ2-1, with TRBD1 matching 7 bases. The length of the CDR3 is 14 residues. The V gene's germline CDR1 is MDHEN and CDR2 SYDVKM. V lost 6 bases and J lost 6; bases outside the gene matches: 8. This CDR3 is CASRVTGFLNEQFF. CDR3 coding DNA: TGTGCCAGCAGGGTGACAGGGTTTCTCAATGAGCAGTTCTTC.

The CDR3 reads CASSLDNYEQYF. CDR3 bases: TGTGCCAGCAGCTTAGACAACTACGAGCAGTACTTC. The chain links TRBV7-2 to TRBJ2-7; D is ambiguous. Between the trimmed V and J ends, which lost 1 base and 3 bases, there was a span of 4 bases. From germline, CDR1 is SGHTA and CDR2 FQGNSA. The CDR3 is 12 residues long.

This clone was detected a few times. The chain joins TRBV6-6 to TRBJ2-2; D gene ambiguous. The CDR3 is made up of 14 amino acids. Germline assignment: CDR1 MNHNY and CDR2 SVGAGI (reference sequence). The V end lost 5 bases, the J end lost 1 base, and 8 bases lay between the germline ends. The CDR3 DNA reads TGTGCCAGCAGTCCGTCGGGGAACACCGGGGAGCTGTTTTTT. It specifies CASSPSGNTGELFF.

The V and J genes are TRBV7-8 and TRBJ1-1; 7 bases agree with TRBD1. The CDR3 is 14 residues long. Trimming removed 2 bases from V and 1 base from J; junction bases left unmatched: 1. Germline V gene sequence: CDR1 SGHVS, CDR2 FQNEAQ. CDR3 amino acids: CASSLTGENTEAFF. CDR3 DNA: TGTGCCAGCAGCTTAACAGGGGAGAACACTGAAGCTTTCTTT.

This clone was detected only a few times. The chain carries TRBV9 and TRBJ1-2; no clear D gene. V was trimmed by 3 bases and J by 8 bases, leaving 17 bases between them. This CDR3 spans 14 amino acids. Germline V gene lookup returns CDR1 SGDLS and CDR2 YYNGEE. The CDR3 protein is CASSAPGGYGGYTF. The CDR3 DNA reads TGTGCCAGCAGCGCCCCAGGAGGGTACGGGGGCTACACCTTC.

This clone was seen a few times. The chain carries TRBV12-5 and TRBJ1-6, with TRBD1 as a possible D gene (6 bases). The V end was cut by 0 bases, the J end by 5 bases, with 17 bases between. The germline V gene encodes CDR1 LGHNT and CDR2 FRNRAP. This CDR3 comprises 18 residues. CDR3 in amino acids: CASGLVLGASLHNSPLHF. CDR3 in DNA: TGTGCTAGTGGTTTGGTACTGGGGGCCAGTCTTCATAATTCACCCCTCCACTTT.

The chain links TRBV11-2 to TRBJ2-7; 9 bases map to TRBD1. Germline V gene data show CDR1 as SGHAT and CDR2 as FQNNGV. V shed 3 bases and J 2 bases; nucleotides not matched to a gene: 5. The CDR3 runs to 15 residues. CDR3 protein: CASSFSTGGPYEQYF. The CDR3 region has the DNA TGTGCCAGCAGCTTTTCGACAGGGGGACCCTACGAGCAGTACTTC.

This clone was detected only a few times. The V and J genes are TRBV29-1 and TRBJ2-7; TRBD1 agrees at 9 bases. The germline V gene has CDR1 SQVTM and CDR2 ANQGSEA. The CDR3 spans 13 residues. V gave up 6 bases and J gave up 3 bases; unmatched junction bases: 6. CDR3 sequence (DNA): TGCAGCGTCCTGACAGGGGGGGACTACGAGCAGTACTTC. It yields the protein CSVLTGGDYEQYF.

This clone has just a few counts. The chain joins TRBV4-3 to TRBJ2-1; 10 nucleotides align to TRBD2. The ends lost 0 bases at V and 6 bases at J; junction bases unmatched: 2. Germline CDR1 LGHNA, CDR2 YSLEER. This CDR3 comprises 15 residues. CDR3 protein: CASSQESGGANEQFF. The CDR3 DNA follows: TGCGCCAGCAGCCAAGAAAGCGGGGGGGCCAATGAGCAGTTCTTC.

V gene TRBV11-2 combines with J gene TRBJ2-2, with TRBD1 identical over 9 bases. Germline assignment: CDR1 SGHAT and CDR2 FQNNGV. The J segment lost 2 bases and the V segment lost 5 bases, leaving 3 bases of the junction unmatched. CDR3 length: 15 residues. CDR3: CASSQDRGNTGELFF. CDR3 sequence (DNA): TGTGCCAGCAGCCAGGACAGGGGCAACACCGGGGAGCTGTTTTTT.

V is TRBV5-1 and J is TRBJ2-7; TRBD1 is a possible D gene (5 bases). Trimming cost V 4 bases and J 0 bases, with 14 bases left between them. CDR1 and CDR2 (germline): SGHRS, YFSETQ. The CDR3 contains 15 residues. Written as DNA, the CDR3 is TGCGCCAGCAGCGTAGTAGGGGCCAACTCCTACGAGCAGTACTTC. The encoded protein is CASSVVGANSYEQYF.

This clone showed up just a few times. The chain has TRBV9 and TRBJ1-2, with unresolved D. Germline V CDR1 and CDR2: SGDLS, YYNGEE. This CDR3 region has 14 residues. Trimming cost V 4 bases and J 4 bases, with 14 bases left between them. CDR3 bases: TGTGCCAGCAGCTCCCCCAGCGGCGGCTATGGCTACACCTTC. Translation gives CASSSPSGGYGYTF.

This clone was seen only a few times. The chain links TRBV10-3 to TRBJ2-7, with D unresolved. CDR1 is ENHRY, CDR2 SYGVKD, per germline. CDR3 size: 12 residues. Trimming shortened V by 5 bases and J by 5 bases, and 10 bases separated the two germline ends. CDR3 sequence: CAISHGQHEQYF. CDR3 nucleotide sequence: TGTGCCATCAGTCATGGGCAGCACGAGCAGTACTTC.

The chain links TRBV5-1 to TRBJ2-5, with no clear D. Looked up from germline, CDR1 is SGHRS and CDR2 is YFSETQ. The CDR3 has 14 amino acids. The germline V and J ends were trimmed by 5 bases and 5 bases, with 16 bases remaining between them. The CDR3 DNA reads TGCGCCAGCAGAGTGGGCACCGGTGGGGAGACCCAGTACTTC. Residues: CASRVGTGGETQYF.

This rearrangement joins TRBV7-2 to TRBJ2-2, with D maybe TRBD1 (6 bases). The germline gives CDR1 SGHTA, CDR2 FQGNSA. Trimming stripped 6 bases from V and 6 bases from J, with 17 bases between. The CDR3 length is 15 residues. For the CDR3, the DNA is TGTGCCAGCAGTCAACGGGGAACAGGGTCCGGGGAGCTGTTTTTT. Translated: CASSQRGTGSGELFF.